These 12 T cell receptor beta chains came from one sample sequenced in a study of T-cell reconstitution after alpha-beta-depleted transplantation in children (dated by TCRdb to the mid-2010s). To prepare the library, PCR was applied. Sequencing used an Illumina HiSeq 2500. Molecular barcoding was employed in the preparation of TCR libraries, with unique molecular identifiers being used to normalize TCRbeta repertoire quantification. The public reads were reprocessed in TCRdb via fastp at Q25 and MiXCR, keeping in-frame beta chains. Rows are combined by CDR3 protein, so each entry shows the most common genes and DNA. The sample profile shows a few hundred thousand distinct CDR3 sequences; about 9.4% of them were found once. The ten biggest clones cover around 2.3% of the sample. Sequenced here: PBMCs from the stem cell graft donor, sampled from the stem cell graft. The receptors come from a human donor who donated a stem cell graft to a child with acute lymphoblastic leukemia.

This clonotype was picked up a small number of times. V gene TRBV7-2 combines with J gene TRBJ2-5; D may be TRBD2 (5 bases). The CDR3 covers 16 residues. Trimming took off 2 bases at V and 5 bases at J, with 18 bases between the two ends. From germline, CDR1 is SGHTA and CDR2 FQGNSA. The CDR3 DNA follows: TGTGCCAGCAGCTTAAACCTGATTCAGCGAGGGGAGACCCAGTACTTC. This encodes CASSLNLIQRGETQYF.

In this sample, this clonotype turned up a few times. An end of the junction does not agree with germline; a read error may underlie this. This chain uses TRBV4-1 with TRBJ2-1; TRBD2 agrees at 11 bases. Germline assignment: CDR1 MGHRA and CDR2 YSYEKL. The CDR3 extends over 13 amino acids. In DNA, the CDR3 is TGCGCCAGCAGCCAAATAGTAGCGGGACTAGCGGAGTTC. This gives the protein CASSQIVAGLAEF.

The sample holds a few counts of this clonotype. The CDR3 DNA reads as TGCGCCAGCAGCGGGACAGGCAACTGGCCCCAGCATTTT. Its translation is CASSGTGNWPQHF. The chain has TRBV5-1 and TRBJ1-5, with 8 bases aligning to TRBD1. There are 13 residues in the CDR3. V shed 4 bases, J shed 9 bases, and the junction held 6 bases outside the gene matches. The germline CDR1 and CDR2 sequences are SGHRS and YFSETQ.

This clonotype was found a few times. The CDR3 loop is CASSQDGNSGSTDTQYF. CDR3 coding DNA: TGCGCCAGCAGCCAAGATGGGAATAGCGGTAGCACAGATACGCAGTATTTT. This chain links TRBV4-3 with TRBJ2-3; D might be TRBD2 (6 bases). V was cut by 0 bases and J by 0 bases, with 13 bases left in between. Germline V CDR1 and CDR2: LGHNA, YSLEER. The CDR3 contains 17 residues.

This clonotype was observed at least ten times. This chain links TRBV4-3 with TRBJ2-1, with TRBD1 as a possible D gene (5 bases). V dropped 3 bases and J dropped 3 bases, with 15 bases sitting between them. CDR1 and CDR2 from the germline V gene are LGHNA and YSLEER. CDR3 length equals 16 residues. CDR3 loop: CASSHLDSPNYNEQFF. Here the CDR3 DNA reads TGCGCCAGCAGCCACCTAGACAGTCCAAACTACAATGAGCAGTTCTTC.

The CDR3 DNA is TGTGCCACCCAATCGGCGGGCTCCTACAATGAGCAGTTCTTC. It codes for CATQSAGSYNEQFF. The chain carries TRBV24-1 and TRBJ2-1; tentative D call: TRBD2 (5 bases). With 9 bases removed from V and 0 bases from J, the gap between germline ends came to 11 bases. Looked up from germline, CDR1 is KGHDR and CDR2 is SFDVKD. The CDR3 sequence is 14 residues long.

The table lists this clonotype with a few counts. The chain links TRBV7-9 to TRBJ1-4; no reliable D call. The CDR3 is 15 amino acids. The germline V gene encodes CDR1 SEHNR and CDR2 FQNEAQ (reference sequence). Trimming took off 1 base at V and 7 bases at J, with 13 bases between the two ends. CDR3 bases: TGTGCCAGCAGCTTAGAAAGGCCACGGGGTGAAAAACTGTTTTTT. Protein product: CASSLERPRGEKLFF.

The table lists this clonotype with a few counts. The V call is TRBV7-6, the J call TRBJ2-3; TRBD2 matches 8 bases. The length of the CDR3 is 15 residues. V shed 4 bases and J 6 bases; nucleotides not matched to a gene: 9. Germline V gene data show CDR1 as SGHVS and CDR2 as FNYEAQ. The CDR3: CASSSSGSDTDTQYF. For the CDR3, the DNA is TGTGCCAGCAGCTCGAGCGGGAGCGATACCGATACGCAGTATTTT.

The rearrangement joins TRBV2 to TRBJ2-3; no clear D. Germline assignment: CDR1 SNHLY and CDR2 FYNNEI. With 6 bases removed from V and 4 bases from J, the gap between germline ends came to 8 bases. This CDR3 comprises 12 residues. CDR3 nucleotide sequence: TGTGCCAGCAGCGGCTCTCCAGATACGCAGTATTTT. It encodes CASSGSPDTQYF.

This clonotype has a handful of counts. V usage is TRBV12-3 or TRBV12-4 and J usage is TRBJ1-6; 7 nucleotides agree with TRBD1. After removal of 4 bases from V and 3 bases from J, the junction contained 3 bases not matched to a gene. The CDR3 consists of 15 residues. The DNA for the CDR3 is TGTGCCAGCAGTTCCCGACAGGGCTATAATTCACCCCTCCACTTT. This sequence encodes CASSSRQGYNSPLHF.

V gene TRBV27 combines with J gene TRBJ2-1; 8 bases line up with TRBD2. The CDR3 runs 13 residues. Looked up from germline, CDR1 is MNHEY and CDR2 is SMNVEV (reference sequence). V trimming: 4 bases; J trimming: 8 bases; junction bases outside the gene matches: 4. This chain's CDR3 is CASSWSGSYEQFF. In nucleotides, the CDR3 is TGTGCCAGCAGTTGGAGCGGGAGTTATGAGCAGTTCTTC.

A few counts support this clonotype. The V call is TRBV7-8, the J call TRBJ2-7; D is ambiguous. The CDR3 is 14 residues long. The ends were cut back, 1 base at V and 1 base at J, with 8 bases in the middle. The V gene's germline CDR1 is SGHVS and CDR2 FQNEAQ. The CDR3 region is CASSLDLPSYEQYF. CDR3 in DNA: TGTGCCAGCAGCTTAGATCTCCCTTCCTACGAGCAGTACTTC.